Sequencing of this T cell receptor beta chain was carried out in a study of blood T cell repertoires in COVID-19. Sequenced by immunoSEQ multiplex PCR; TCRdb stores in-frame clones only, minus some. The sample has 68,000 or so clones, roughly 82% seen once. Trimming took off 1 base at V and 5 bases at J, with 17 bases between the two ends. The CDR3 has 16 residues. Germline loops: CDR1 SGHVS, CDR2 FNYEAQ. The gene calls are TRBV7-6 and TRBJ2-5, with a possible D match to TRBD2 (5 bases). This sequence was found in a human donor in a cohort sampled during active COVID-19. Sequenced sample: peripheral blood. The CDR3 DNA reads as TGTGCCAGCAGCTTAGGGTCTAGCCTAAGTCTTGAGACCCAGTACTTC. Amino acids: CASSLGSSLSLETQYF.